Sequencing of this T cell receptor beta chain was carried out in a study of shared clonotypes between healthy human individuals. Study-wide context: Three CD4 naive, three CD4 memory, two CD8 naive and one CD8 memory plate were used per donor.

All donors qualified as healthy HIV-negative adults and had experienced no recent acute infections or vaccinations. Study conclusions and caveats: In contrast to clonotypes shared by all four donors, non-shared clonotypes had lower generation probabilities.

The V gene's germline CDR1 is SEHNR and CDR2 FQNEAQ (reference sequence). The CDR3 length is 17 residues. The trim removed 6 bases at V and 7 bases at J, leaving 17 bases unmatched. Original processing notes: ImmunoSEQ yielded junction-only sequences lacking quality scores, so filtering differed. TCRdb keeps only in-frame clones here, not all; method: immunoSEQ multiplex PCR. The V and J calls and clone size come from that table; D and trimming were worked out from the DNA. The top ten hold roughly 0.83% of the sample, which has some 1.1 million clones, about 72% seen once. To note about this clone: Its antigen is undetermined.

Sequenced: memory CD4+ T cells from PBMCs. The sample's subset: CD45RA-negative fraction. The chain joins TRBV7-9 to TRBJ2-2; 7 bases agree with TRBD1. The TCR originated in a man in his late teens or twenties in good health. Some clones in this sample may be carry-over from other donors' samples. CDR3 sequence: CASRSRGLGTAIGELFF. CDR3 DNA: TGTGCCAGCAGATCGAGGGGATTAGGGACAGCGATCGGGGAGCTGTTTTTT. Full variable domain (remainder filled in from reference TRBV7-9 and TRBJ2-2): DTGVSQNPRHKITKRGQNVTFRCDPISEHNRLYWYRQTLGQGPEFLTYFQNEAQLEKSRLLSDRFSAERPKGSFSTLEIQRTEQGDSAMYLCASRSRGLGTAIGELFFGEGSRLTVL.